The 12 T cell receptor beta chains given below trace back to one sample, sequenced in a study of regulatory T cells in long-lasting Graves disease (dated by TCRdb to 2020 to 2023). Libraries were built with multiplex PCR. The sequencer listed for this sample is Illumina HiSeq 4000. CDR3 regions were amplified by Arm-PCR with iRepertoire HTBI primers to construct TCR beta libraries. The public reads were reprocessed in TCRdb via fastp at Q25 and MiXCR, keeping in-frame beta chains. Rows are unified per CDR3 protein, each entry keeping the most common DNA and genes. Recorded for this sample are about 430,000 distinct CDR3 sequences; 15% of them occurred a single time. The ten most abundant clones make up approximately 7.8% of the sample. The meaning of the sample's time point label: newly diagnosed GD, antithyroid drugs for less than 3 months. For both TCR sequencing and RNA sequencing, RNA was extracted from PBMCs in TRIzol.

Another study also made use of these data, one on T cells in Graves' hyperthyroidism and ophthalmopathy.

The material sequenced was peripheral blood mononuclear cells (PBMCs), taken at new diagnosis, from a patient treated with antithyroid drugs. The receptors here all came from a woman between 40 and 55 years old with Graves disease. Donor details come from another sample of the same person, matched by shared clones.

This clonotype was counted a few times. The rearrangement links TRBV30 to TRBJ2-7; D is possibly TRBD2 (6 bases). CDR1 and CDR2 from the germline V gene are GTSNPN and SVGIG (reference sequence). The V gene lost 1 base and the J gene lost 1 base, with 11 bases spanning the gap. The CDR3 is 14 amino acids. The CDR3 DNA sequence: TGTGCCTGGAGTGGCGGGAAAAGTTCCTACGAGCAGTACTTC. The encoded protein is CAWSGGKSSYEQYF. Full variable domain (remainder filled in from reference TRBV30 and TRBJ2-7): SQTIHQWPATLVQPVGSPLSLECTVEGTSNPNLYWYRQAAGRGLQLLFYSVGIGQISSEVPQNLSASRPQDRQFILSSKKLLLSDSGFYLCAWSGGKSSYEQYFGPGTRLTVT.

This clonotype has a handful of counts. The V call is TRBV20-1, the J call TRBJ1-1, with 10 bases that match TRBD1. V shed 8 bases and J 0 bases; nucleotides not matched to a gene: 18. Germline-derived CDR1 and CDR2 are DFQATT and SNEGSKA (reference sequence). This CDR3 has 18 amino acids. Written as DNA, the CDR3 is TGCAGTACCCTCCCGTCCTGGGGACAGGGGAAACTGAACACTGAAGCTTTCTTT. It specifies CSTLPSWGQGKLNTEAFF.

This clonotype was picked up many times. This chain links TRBV7-2 with TRBJ2-7, with D tentatively TRBD1 (6 bases). The CDR3 runs to 15 residues. The V gene's germline CDR1 is SGHTA and CDR2 FQGNSA. Between the trimmed V and J ends, which lost 6 bases and 4 bases, there was a span of 19 bases. CDR3 in DNA: TGTGCCAGCAGAGCCCCCGGGCAGGGGATATACGAGCAGTACTTC. It encodes CASRAPGQGIYEQYF.

The V and J genes are TRBV19 and TRBJ2-6; TRBD1 agrees at 9 bases. CDR1 and CDR2 from the germline V gene are LNHDA and SQIVND (reference sequence). V was pared by 9 bases and J by 1 base, with 10 bases of the junction left unmatched. The CDR3 runs to 17 residues. The CDR3 loop reads CASEPGQGLSGANVLTF. CDR3 DNA: TGTGCCAGCGAACCAGGACAGGGGTTGTCTGGGGCCAACGTCCTGACTTTC.

This clonotype has ten or more counts. The chain combines TRBV7-2 with TRBJ2-3, with 13 bases aligning to TRBD2. Per the germline V gene, CDR1 is SGHTA and CDR2 is FQGNSA. V dropped 5 bases and J dropped 6; count of bases not matched to a gene: 5. This CDR3 has 15 amino acids. CDR3 DNA sequence: TGTGCCAGCAGCCGGACTAGCGGGAGAGGGGATACGCAGTATTTT. Protein: CASSRTSGRGDTQYF.

This clonotype was detected a few times. This chain connects TRBV4-1 to TRBJ1-5; a weak D match, TRBD1 (5 bases). V was cut by 1 base and J by 3 bases, with 19 bases left in between. Germline assignment: CDR1 MGHRA and CDR2 YSYEKL. CDR3 size: 18 residues. CDR3 sequence: CASSQVGFLGPNNQPQHF. DNA of the CDR3: TGCGCCAGCAGCCAAGTGGGCTTCCTGGGACCGAACAATCAGCCCCAGCATTTT.

Only a few counts were recorded for this clonotype. The rearrangement links TRBV12-3 or TRBV12-4 to TRBJ1-2, with D maybe TRBD1 (6 bases). The CDR3 is 13 residues long. With 3 bases removed from V and 11 bases from J, the gap between germline ends came to 16 bases. The CDR3 here is CASSLGGARYYTF. The CDR3 DNA sequence: TGTGCCAGCAGTTTGGGGGGGGCGCGTTATTACACCTTC.

This chain links TRBV7-2 with TRBJ2-2; D ambiguous. The CDR3 totals 14 residues. Trimming cost V 0 bases and J 5 bases, with 7 bases left between them. CDR1 is SGHTA and CDR2 is FQGNSA in the germline V gene. The CDR3 protein is CASSLAGITGELFF. As DNA, the CDR3 is TGTGCCAGCAGCTTAGCAGGGATTACCGGGGAGCTGTTTTTT.

This clonotype was detected only a few times. J is TRBJ2-3 and V is TRBV14, with 13 positions matching TRBD2. V trimming: 1 base; J trimming: 2 bases; junction bases outside the gene matches: 3. Per the germline V gene, CDR1 is SGHDN and CDR2 is FVKESK. CDR3 length equals 17 residues. CDR3 coding DNA: TGTGCCAGCAGCCAAGGACTAGCGGGAGGCCTCACAGATACGCAGTATTTT. Its translation: CASSQGLAGGLTDTQYF.

This clonotype was recorded many times. This chain links TRBV7-2 with TRBJ2-5; D is undetermined. In germline, CDR1 is SGHTA, CDR2 FQGNSA. V lost 1 base, J lost 1 base, and 10 bases lay in between. The CDR3 runs to 15 residues. The CDR3: CASSLEFLTQETQYF. The CDR3 nucleotides are TGTGCCAGCAGCTTAGAGTTCTTAACCCAAGAGACCCAGTACTTC.

Remarks on this clonotype: A much larger clonotype is one base distant, so this may be a read error. The chain combines TRBV11-2 with TRBJ2-5; D gene ambiguous. This CDR3 has 15 amino acids. The germline V gene encodes CDR1 SGHAT and CDR2 FQNNGV. CDR3 sequence: CASSSGMGYQETQHF. In DNA, the CDR3 is TGTGCCAGCAGCTCAGGCATGGGGTACCAAGAGACCCAGCACTTC.

At least ten counts were recorded for this clonotype. The genes are TRBV6-1 and TRBJ1-2; D is perhaps TRBD1 (5 bases). In germline, CDR1 is MNHNS, CDR2 SASEGT. V was cut by 6 bases and J by 4 bases, with 18 bases left in between. The CDR3 extends over 15 amino acids. This CDR3 is CASSSVMGRPYGYTF. DNA of the CDR3: TGTGCCAGCAGCTCCGTAATGGGACGCCCCTATGGCTACACCTTC.